These 15 T cell receptor beta chains were sequenced from one sample in a study of blood T cell repertoires in COVID-19. Clones were read by immunoSEQ multiplex PCR, and TCRdb kept only the in-frame ones, dropping some. The sample has 250,000 to 400,000 clones, 85% seen once. Sequenced input: PBMCs or T cells enriched from blood (not recorded which). These receptor sequences come from a woman aged 30 to 39 who had been exposed to COVID-19.

V is TRBV6-5 and J is TRBJ1-4; 8 nucleotides align to TRBD1. Germline CDR1 MNHEY, CDR2 SVGAGI. The V segment lost 6 bases and the J segment 3 bases; nucleotides outside the gene matches: 6. This CDR3 comprises 15 residues. The CDR3 region is CASSSGQGANEKLFF. Written as DNA, the CDR3 is TGTGCCAGCAGCTCAGGACAGGGCGCTAATGAAAAACTGTTTTTT.

J is TRBJ2-1 and V is TRBV15; TRBD2 aligns across 7 bases. V shed 0 bases and J 5 bases; nucleotides not matched to a gene: 7. CDR3 length equals 16 residues. The germline gives CDR1 LNHNV, CDR2 YYDKDF (reference sequence). The CDR3 coding sequence is TGTGCCACCAGCAGAGATGGGGCGGGAGACCACAATGAGCAGTTCTTC. Encoded protein: CATSRDGAGDHNEQFF.

The rearrangement uses TRBV5-5 and TRBJ2-2; D not certain. The germline gives CDR1 SGHKS, CDR2 YYEKEE (reference sequence). V was pared by 4 bases and J by 3 bases, with 7 bases between. CDR3 length equals 13 residues. CDR3 residues: CASSPTHTGELFF. In nucleotides, the CDR3 is TGTGCCAGCAGCCCGACTCACACCGGGGAGCTGTTTTTT. Full variable domain (missing parts from reference TRBV5-5 and TRBJ2-2): DAGVTQSPTHLIKTRGQQVTLRCSPISGHKSVSWYQQVLGQGPQFIFQYYEKEERGRGNFPDRFSARQFPNYSSELNVNALLLGDSALYLCASSPTHTGELFFGEGSRLTVL.

The chain carries TRBV6-5 and TRBJ1-6, with 7 bases that match TRBD1. The V segment lost 7 bases and the J segment 8 bases; nucleotides outside the gene matches: 8. The CDR3 has 14 residues. Germline V gives CDR1 MNHEY, CDR2 SVGAGI. The CDR3 DNA is TGTGCCAGCACCATATACAGGGGCGATTCACCCCTCCACTTT. Translating gives CASTIYRGDSPLHF.

The CDR3 DNA reads TGTGCCTGGAGCGAGAATCTCCCTAACTATGGCTACACCTTC. It specifies CAWSENLPNYGYTF. The chain couples TRBV30 to TRBJ1-2; D is ambiguous. Trimming stripped 3 bases from V and 0 bases from J, with 11 bases between. The germline CDR1 and CDR2 sequences are GTSNPN and SVGIG (reference sequence). This CDR3 region has 14 residues.

V gene TRBV14 combines with J gene TRBJ1-6, with 8 bases aligning to TRBD1. The length of the CDR3 is 15 residues. Losses at the gene ends were 4 bases for V and 6 bases for J; bases not matched to a gene: 5. The germline V gene encodes CDR1 SGHDN and CDR2 FVKESK. CDR3 region: CASSPRTGFNSPLHF. DNA for the CDR3: TGTGCCAGCAGCCCAAGGACAGGGTTTAATTCACCCCTCCACTTT. Supplemented by reference TRBV14 and TRBJ1-6, the full variable domain reads EAGVTQFPSHSVIEKGQTVTLRCDPISGHDNLYWYRRVMGKEIKFLLHFVKESKQDESGMPNNRFLAERTGGTYSTLKVQPAELEDSGVYFCASSPRTGFNSPLHFGNGTRLTVT.

In this sample, this clone turned up once. The junction does not match germline at one end; this may be a read error. The chain links TRBV18 to TRBJ2-7; maybe TRBD1 (6 bases). This CDR3 comprises 13 residues. Germline V lookup: CDR1 KGHSH, CDR2 LQKENI. The CDR3 DNA follows: TGTGCCAGCTCACCAGGGGCAGGGGACCCGCTTCACTTC. This sequence encodes CASSPGAGDPLHF.

This CDR3 is CASSGLRGEKAFF. The CDR3 bases are TGCGCCAGCAGTGGTCTTCGGGGAGAGAAAGCTTTCTTT. This sequence joins TRBV10-1 and TRBJ1-1; no reliable D call. V lost 4 bases, J lost 9 bases, and 15 bases lay in between. The length of the CDR3 is 13 residues. Per germline, CDR1 WNHNN and CDR2 SYGVQD (reference sequence).

The rearrangement links TRBV3-1 (or the pseudogene TRBV3-2) to TRBJ2-3; 8 nucleotides agree with TRBD2. The CDR3 covers 18 residues. In germline, CDR1 is LGHDT, CDR2 YNNKEL (reference sequence). V lost 1 base, J lost 3 bases, and 12 bases stayed unmatched. CDR3 in amino acids: CASSQGAGRATFTDTQYF. In DNA, the CDR3 is TGTGCCAGCAGCCAAGGGGCCGGGAGGGCTACCTTTACAGATACGCAGTATTTT.

The chain recombines TRBV30 with TRBJ2-5, with D unresolved. V lost 0 bases and J lost 7, with 12 bases in between. The CDR3 covers 13 residues. Germline V gives CDR1 GTSNPN, CDR2 SVGIG (reference sequence). CDR3: CAWSVDWPGTQYF. The CDR3 DNA sequence: TGTGCCTGGAGTGTAGATTGGCCGGGGACCCAGTACTTC.

The chain employs TRBV5-4 and TRBJ2-7, with TRBD1 identical over 8 bases. The length of the CDR3 is 15 residues. Trimming took 3 bases from V and 0 from J; bases not matched to a gene: 5. Germline CDR1 reads SGHNT; CDR2 reads YYREEE (reference sequence). The CDR3 DNA reads as TGTGCCAGCAGCTCCAGGGGGCGTAGCTCCTACGAGCAGTACTTC. Translating gives CASSSRGRSSYEQYF.

This clone occurred once. This sequence joins TRBV7-8 and TRBJ1-1; TRBD1 aligns across 10 bases. The germline V gene encodes CDR1 SGHVS and CDR2 FQNEAQ. V lost 5 bases and J lost 6; bases outside the gene matches: 15. The CDR3 totals 17 residues. The CDR3 loop reads CASSPLGGTGAEAEAFF. The CDR3 nucleotides are TGTGCCAGCAGCCCCCTTGGCGGGACAGGGGCAGAGGCTGAAGCTTTCTTT.

This clone was seen just once. The chain links TRBV18 to TRBJ1-1; D unclear. The CDR3 covers 14 residues. Germline CDR1 reads KGHSH; CDR2 reads LQKENI. V lost 6 bases to trimming and J lost 5 bases, with 16 bases between them. CDR3 sequence reads: CASSLKAGSTEAFF. Here the CDR3 DNA reads TGTGCCAGCTCCCTAAAGGCGGGGAGTACTGAAGCTTTCTTT.

The V and J genes are TRBV7-8 and TRBJ1-2, with D tentatively TRBD1 (5 bases). CDR3 length: 13 amino acids. CDR1 is SGHVS and CDR2 is FQNEAQ in the germline V gene. Trimming removed 5 bases from V and 2 bases from J, with 9 bases in between. The CDR3 bases are TGTGCCAGCAGCCTGGGGGGGAACTATGGCTACACCTTC. This encodes CASSLGGNYGYTF.

The chain combines TRBV20-1 with TRBJ2-1, with TRBD1 identical over 7 bases. With 3 bases clipped from V and 8 bases from J, the junction kept 1 base outside the gene matches. Germline CDR1 reads DFQATT; CDR2 reads SNEGSKA (reference sequence). There are 11 residues in the CDR3. CDR3 residues: CSARTGYEQFF. The CDR3 bases are TGCAGTGCTAGGACAGGGTATGAGCAGTTCTTC.